This T cell receptor (beta chain) was recovered during a study of radiation and T cells in renal cell carcinoma. The study, taken as a whole, reports: Pretreatment tumor biopsies were lacking, so baseline clonotypes are unknown.

Time point indicated: blood 2 weeks post-SBRT. Treatment: 15 Gy SBRT to primary tumor, nephrectomy 4 weeks later. Serial blood draws occurred at baseline and 2 and 4 weeks post-SBRT. Method: immunoSEQ multiplex PCR; TCRdb's copy keeps in-frame clones and lacks some. The sample consists of tens of thousands of clones, roughly 80% of them appearing once. On this clone itself: The target antigen is unknown.

CDR1 and CDR2 from the germline V gene are LGHNT and FRNRAP. This CDR3 spans 14 amino acids. V was clipped by 6 bases and J by 2 bases, with 14 bases between them. The receptor was derived from a man aged 60 to 75 with renal cell carcinoma. Sample: blood, taken from a patient whose treatment included radiotherapy and nephrectomy. The chain links TRBV12-5 to TRBJ2-7; D not certain. This chain's CDR3 is CASGNPQVAYEQYF. The CDR3 coding sequence is TGTGCTAGTGGAAACCCCCAGGTGGCCTACGAGCAGTACTTC.